The present T cell receptor (beta chain) was sequenced within a study of T-cell reconstitution after alpha-beta-depleted transplantation in children. V lost 5 bases to trimming and J lost 7 bases; unmatched junction nucleotides: 8. The CDR3 runs 15 residues. Germline V gene lookup returns CDR1 SEHNR and CDR2 FQNEAQ (reference sequence). TCRbeta library construction was performed incorporating unique molecular identifiers. TCRdb fed the PCR reads into MiXCR, producing one record per CDR3 protein. The sample has some 400,000 distinct CDR3 sequences, roughly 21% seen once. The starting material was PBMCs from the stem cell graft donor, obtained from the stem cell graft. The clonotype was recovered from a human donor who donated a stem cell graft to a child with acute myeloid leukemia. The V and J genes are TRBV7-9 and TRBJ1-4; 9 bases are a match to TRBD1. CDR3 sequence (DNA): TGTGCCAGCAGCCACCGAGGACAGGGGTTTGAAAAACTGTTTTTT. Translation: CASSHRGQGFEKLFF.